This entry features one T cell receptor beta chain sequence. This entry is derived from a study of blood T cell repertoires in COVID-19. Assay: immunoSEQ multiplex PCR; the TCRdb copy retains only in-frame clones and omits some. This sample carries around 80,000 clones, 80% to 90% of them seen once, and the ten largest clones take about 0.56%. The CDR3 has 18 residues. The sequence derives from a man aged 60-69 years with acute or convalescent COVID-19. This chain uses TRBV21-1 with TRBJ2-3; no DNA check was done on the table's D call, TRBD1. TRBV21-1 is classified as a pseudogene. The sequencing input was peripheral blood. CDR3 sequence: CASSKTPDREYNTDTQYF. In DNA form, the CDR3 reads TGTGCCAGCAGCAAAACCCCTGACAGGGAATACAACACAGATACGCAGTATTTT.